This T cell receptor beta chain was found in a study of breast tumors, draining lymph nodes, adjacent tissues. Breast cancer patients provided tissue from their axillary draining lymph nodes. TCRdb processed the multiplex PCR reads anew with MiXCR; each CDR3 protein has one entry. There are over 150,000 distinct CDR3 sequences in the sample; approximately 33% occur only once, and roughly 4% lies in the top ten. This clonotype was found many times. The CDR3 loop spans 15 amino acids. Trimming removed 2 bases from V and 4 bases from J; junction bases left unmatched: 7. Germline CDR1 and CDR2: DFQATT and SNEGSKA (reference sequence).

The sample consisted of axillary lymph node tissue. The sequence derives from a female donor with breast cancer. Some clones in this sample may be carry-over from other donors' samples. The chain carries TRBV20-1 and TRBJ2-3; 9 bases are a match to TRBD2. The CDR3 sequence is CSARPPASGADTQYF. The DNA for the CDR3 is TGCAGTGCTAGACCCCCCGCTAGCGGGGCAGATACGCAGTATTTT.